Described below is a single T cell receptor (beta chain) sequence and its context. This entry comes from a study of blood T cell repertoires in COVID-19. Study in general: Sites across the United States, Italy and Spain contributed samples from acute and convalescent COVID-19. PBMCs, B-cell-depleted T cells, or T cells were the source of the cDNA or gDNA that made up the material.

TCRdb's table, derived via immunoSEQ multiplex PCR, lists solely in-frame clones and lacks some. The table lists roughly 450,000 clones, 90% of them singletons. Cohorts were determined from participant-reported clinical history. Recovered participants had two consecutive negative NP/OP PCR tests, healthcare professional clearance, or symptom resolution. CDR1 and CDR2 from the germline V gene are SGHNT and YENEEA. The CDR3 runs 15 residues. V lost 1 base, J lost 5 bases, and 12 bases lay in between. This rearrangement joins TRBV11-3 to TRBJ2-1; D is perhaps TRBD1 (5 bases). The sequencing input was PBMCs or T cells enriched from blood (not recorded which). The sequence derives from a man in his late teens or twenties who had recovered from COVID-19. The chain's CDR3 is CASSLGKGLHNEQFF. For the CDR3, the DNA is TGTGCCAGCAGCTTAGGAAAGGGGCTCCACAATGAGCAGTTCTTC.